This T cell receptor (beta chain) was sequenced in a study of blood T cell repertoires in COVID-19. Background on the study: Spain, Italy and the United States supplied samples that represented acute and convalescent COVID-19.

Method: immunoSEQ multiplex PCR; TCRdb's copy keeps in-frame clones and lacks some. This sample has around 290,000 clones, with roughly nine tenths found just once. V shed 4 bases and J 3 bases; nucleotides not matched to a gene: 4. Germline loops: CDR1 SGDLS, CDR2 YYNGEE. This CDR3 has 16 residues. The rearrangement links TRBV9 to TRBJ2-2; 12 bases map to TRBD2. The source of this sequence is a woman aged 30 to 39 with COVID-19, enrolled during active disease. The sample taken for sequencing was peripheral blood. The CDR3: CASSLRLAGDTGELFF. CDR3 DNA: TGTGCCAGCAGCTTAAGACTAGCGGGAGACACCGGGGAGCTGTTTTTT.